What follows is one TCR beta chain and its context. Its antigen is as yet unknown. Libraries were prepared by immunoSEQ multiplex PCR; TCRdb keeps only in-frame clonotypes and omits some of them. The table shows tens of thousands of clones, with over 70% occurring only once. The data were taken from a study of radiation and T cells in renal cell carcinoma. General observations from the study: In blood, top tumor clones expanded by 2 weeks, shrinking by 4.

Time point defined: blood 4 weeks post-SBRT, at nephrectomy. Treatment given: 15 Gy SBRT to primary tumor, nephrectomy 4 weeks later. Germline values: CDR1 MNHNS, CDR2 SASEGT. V dropped 5 bases and J dropped 3 bases, with 11 bases sitting between them. This CDR3 has 14 amino acids. Source: blood, taken from a patient whose treatment included radiotherapy and nephrectomy. The source of this sequence is a man in his 60s with renal cell carcinoma. The chain employs TRBV6-1 and TRBJ1-3; a weak D match, TRBD1 (5 bases). The CDR3, as DNA: TGTGCCAGCAGTAGAGACAGAAGTGGAAACACCATATATTTT. This gives the protein CASSRDRSGNTIYF.